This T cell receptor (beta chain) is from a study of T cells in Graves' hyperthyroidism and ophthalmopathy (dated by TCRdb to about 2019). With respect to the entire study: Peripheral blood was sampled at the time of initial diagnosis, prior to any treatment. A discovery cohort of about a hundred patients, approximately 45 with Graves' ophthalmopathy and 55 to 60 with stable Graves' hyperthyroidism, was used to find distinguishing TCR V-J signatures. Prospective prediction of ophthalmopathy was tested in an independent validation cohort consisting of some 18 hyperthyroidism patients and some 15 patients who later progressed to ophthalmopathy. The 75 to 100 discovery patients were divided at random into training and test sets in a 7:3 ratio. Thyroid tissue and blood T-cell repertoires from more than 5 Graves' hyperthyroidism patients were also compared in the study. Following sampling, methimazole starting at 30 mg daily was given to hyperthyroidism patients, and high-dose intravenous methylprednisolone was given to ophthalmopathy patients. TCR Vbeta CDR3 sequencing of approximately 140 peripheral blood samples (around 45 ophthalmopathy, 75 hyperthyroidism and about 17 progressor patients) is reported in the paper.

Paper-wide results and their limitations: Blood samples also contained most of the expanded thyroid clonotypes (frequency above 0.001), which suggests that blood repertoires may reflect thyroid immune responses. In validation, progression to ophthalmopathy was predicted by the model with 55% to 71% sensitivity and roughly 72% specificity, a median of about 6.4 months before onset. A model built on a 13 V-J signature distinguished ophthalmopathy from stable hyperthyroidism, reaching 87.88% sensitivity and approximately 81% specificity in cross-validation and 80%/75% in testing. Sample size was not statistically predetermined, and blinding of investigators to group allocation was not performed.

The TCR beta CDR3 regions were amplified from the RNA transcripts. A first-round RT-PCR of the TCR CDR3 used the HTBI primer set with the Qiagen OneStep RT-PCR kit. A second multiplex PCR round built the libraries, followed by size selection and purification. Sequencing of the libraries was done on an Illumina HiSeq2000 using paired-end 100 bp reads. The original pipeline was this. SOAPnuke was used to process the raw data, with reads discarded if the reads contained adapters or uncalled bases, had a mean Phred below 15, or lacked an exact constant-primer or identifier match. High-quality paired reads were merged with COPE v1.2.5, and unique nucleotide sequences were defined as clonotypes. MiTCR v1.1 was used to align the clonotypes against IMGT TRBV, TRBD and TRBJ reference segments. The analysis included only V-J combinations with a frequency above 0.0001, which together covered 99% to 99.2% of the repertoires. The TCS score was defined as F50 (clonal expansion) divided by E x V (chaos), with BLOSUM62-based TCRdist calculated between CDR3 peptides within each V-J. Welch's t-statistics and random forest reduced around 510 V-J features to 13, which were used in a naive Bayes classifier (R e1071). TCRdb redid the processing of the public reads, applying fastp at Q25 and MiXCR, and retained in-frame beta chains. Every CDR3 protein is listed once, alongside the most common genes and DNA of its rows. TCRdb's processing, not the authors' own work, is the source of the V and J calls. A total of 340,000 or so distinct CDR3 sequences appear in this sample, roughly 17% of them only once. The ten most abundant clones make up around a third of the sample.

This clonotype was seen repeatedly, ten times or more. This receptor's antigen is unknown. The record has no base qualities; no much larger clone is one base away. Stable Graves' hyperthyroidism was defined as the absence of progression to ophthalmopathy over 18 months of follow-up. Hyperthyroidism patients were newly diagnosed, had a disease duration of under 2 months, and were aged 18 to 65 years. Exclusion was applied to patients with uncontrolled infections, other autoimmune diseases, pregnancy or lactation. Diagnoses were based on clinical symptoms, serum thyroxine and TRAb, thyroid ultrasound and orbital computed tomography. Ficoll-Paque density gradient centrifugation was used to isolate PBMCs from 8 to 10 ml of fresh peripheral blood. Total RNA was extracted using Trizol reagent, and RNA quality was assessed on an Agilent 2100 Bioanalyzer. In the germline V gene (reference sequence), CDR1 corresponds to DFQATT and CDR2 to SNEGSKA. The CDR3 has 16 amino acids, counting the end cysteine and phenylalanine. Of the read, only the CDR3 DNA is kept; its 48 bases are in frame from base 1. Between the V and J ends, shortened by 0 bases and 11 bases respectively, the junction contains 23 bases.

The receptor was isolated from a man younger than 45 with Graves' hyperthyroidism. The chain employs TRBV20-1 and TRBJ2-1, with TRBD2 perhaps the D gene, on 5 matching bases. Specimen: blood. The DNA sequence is TGCAGTGCTAGAGAAAAAGGAGACGCCTCAGACGGGAAGCAGTTCTTC. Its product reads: CSAREKGDASDGKQFF.